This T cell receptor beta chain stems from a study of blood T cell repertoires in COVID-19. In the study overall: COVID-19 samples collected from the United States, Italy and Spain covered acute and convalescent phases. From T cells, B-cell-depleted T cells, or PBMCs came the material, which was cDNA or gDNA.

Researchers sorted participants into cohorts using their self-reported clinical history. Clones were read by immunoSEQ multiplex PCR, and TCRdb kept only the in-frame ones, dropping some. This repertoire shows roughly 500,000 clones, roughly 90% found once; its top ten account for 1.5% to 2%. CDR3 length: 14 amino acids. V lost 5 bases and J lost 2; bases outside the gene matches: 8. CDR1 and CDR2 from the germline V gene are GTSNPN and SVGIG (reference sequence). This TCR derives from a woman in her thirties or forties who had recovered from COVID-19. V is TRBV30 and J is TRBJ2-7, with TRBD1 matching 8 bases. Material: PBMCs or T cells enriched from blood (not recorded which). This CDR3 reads CAWAAGTGTYEQYF. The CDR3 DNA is TGTGCCTGGGCCGCCGGGACAGGCACCTACGAGCAGTACTTC.